The rows below give T cell receptor beta chains drawn from one sample of a study of blood T cell repertoires in COVID-19. Using immunoSEQ multiplex PCR, the repertoire was profiled, and TCRdb retains in-frame clones only, with some absent. The sample has about 55,000 clones; 70% to 90% are singletons. Sequencing used peripheral blood. Source of these receptors: a man at least 80 years old with acute or convalescent COVID-19. The CDR3 runs from the conserved cysteine through the conserved F or W. D genes are given only for firm matches. Only some rows state a clone size, as once, few, many or a class for expanded clones.

D,J,V,size,DNA,CDR3
TRBD1,TRBJ1-5,TRBV19,.,TGTGCCACCCGGGGGACAGGTTACAATCAGCCCCAGCATTTT,CATRGTGYNQPQHF
.,TRBJ2-7,TRBV7-9,medium-sized,TGTGCCAGCAGCTCAACAGGGTTCTACGAGCAGTACTTC,CASSSTGFYEQYF
TRBD2,TRBJ2-5,TRBV6-5,once,TGTGCCAGCAGACTAGCGGGGTTCCAAGAGACCCAGTACTTC,CASRLAGFQETQYF
.,TRBJ2-1,TRBV5-1,.,TGCGCCAGCAGCCCACTTGGGGGGGCAGAGCAGTTCTTC,CASSPLGGAEQFF
.,TRBJ2-4,TRBV5-1,.,TGCGCCAGCAGCCAGAATCCTCGGGGGATCAAAAACATTCAGTACTTC,CASSQNPRGIKNIQYF
TRBD1,TRBJ1-2,TRBV10-2,.,TGCGCCAGCAGTGATCAGGGGGGCTATGGCTACACCTTC,CASSDQGGYGYTF
TRBD1,TRBJ2-2,TRBV11-2,.,TGTGCCAGCAAGGGACAGGGAAACACCGGGGAGCTGTTTTTT,CASKGQGNTGELFF
TRBD2,TRBJ2-3,TRBV30,.,TGTGCCTGGAAGCGGGGGGGCAGCACAGATACGCAGTATTTT,CAWKRGGSTDTQYF
.,TRBJ2-5,TRBV5-1,once,TGCGCCAGCAGCTTGGCTTTGGTAGGGGGAGAGACCCAGTACTTC,CASSLALVGGETQYF
.,TRBJ1-6,TRBV5-4,.,TGTGCCAGCAGCTTGGAGCCATCGCCCTCTTCACCCCTCCACTTT,CASSLEPSPSSPLHF
.,TRBJ2-5,TRBV15,.,TGTGCCACCAGCAAGGGGGACACCCAAGAGACCCAGTACTTC,CATSKGDTQETQYF
.,TRBJ1-2,TRBV4-3,.,TGCGCCAGCAGCCAAGATTGGAGGAATAATGGCTACACCTTC,CASSQDWRNNGYTF
.,TRBJ1-1,TRBV3-1/TRBV3-2,.,TGTGCCAGCAGCCGACGGGAGGGGTTGAACACTGAAGCTTTCTTT,CASSRREGLNTEAFF
TRBD1,TRBJ1-2,TRBV9,.,TGTGCCAGCAGCGGAGGGGGGCCAGGGGGCCGTGGCTACACCTTC,CASSGGGPGGRGYTF
.,TRBJ1-1,TRBV15,.,TGTGCCACCAGCAGAGATGGGCAGCCGAACACTGAAGCTTTCTTT,CATSRDGQPNTEAFF
.,TRBJ2-7,TRBV12-3/TRBV12-4,.,TGTGCCAGCACGATGGGAGAAAACTACGAGCAGTACTTC,CASTMGENYEQYF
.,TRBJ1-2,TRBV7-2,.,TGTGCCAGCAGCTTAGGCTTCGGACACCCAGGCTACACCTTC,CASSLGFGHPGYTF
TRBD1,TRBJ2-4,TRBV5-8,.,TGTGCCAGCAGCCCGAGGACAGGACTAGCCAAAAACATTCAGTACTTC,CASSPRTGLAKNIQYF
TRBD1,TRBJ2-3,TRBV3-1/TRBV3-2,.,TGTGCCAGCAGCCAGGCCGACAGGGCTAGCACAGATACGCAGTATTTT,CASSQADRASTDTQYF
TRBD1,TRBJ1-6,TRBV6-5,.,TGTGCCAGCAGCCCGACGGACAGGGAGAATTCACCCCTCCACTTT,CASSPTDRENSPLHF
.,TRBJ2-1,TRBV5-1,few,TGCGCCAGCAGTTCCACGCCGGGGGAACGCTACAATGAGCAGTTCTTC,CASSSTPGERYNEQFF
.,TRBJ1-1,TRBV6-5,once,TGTGCCAGCAGAAACACCTTCCAGGGGAACACTGAAGCTTTCTTT,CASRNTFQGNTEAFF
TRBD1,TRBJ1-5,TRBV6-1,.,TGTGCCAGCAGTGTCCCCCCGGACAGGCCCTATCAGCCCCAGCATTTT,CASSVPPDRPYQPQHF
.,TRBJ1-1,TRBV4-3,.,TGCGCCAGCAGCCAGGGAGAGTGGGACACTGAAGCTTTCTTT,CASSQGEWDTEAFF
.,TRBJ1-5,TRBV9,.,TGTGCCAGCAGCCAGGGAGGAACAGCGAGCAATCAGCCCCAGCATTTT,CASSQGGTASNQPQHF
TRBD1,TRBJ1-2,TRBV4-3,few,TGCGCCAGCAGCCAAGACGTACTGACAGGGATGGGCTATGGCTACACCTTC,CASSQDVLTGMGYGYTF
.,TRBJ2-3,TRBV7-8,.,TGTGCCAGCAGCTTAGTATCAGGGATGAGCACAGATACGCAGTATTTT,CASSLVSGMSTDTQYF
TRBD1,TRBJ2-1,TRBV6-6,.,TGTGCCAGCACCCGGGACAGCCTCAATGAGCAGTTCTTC,CASTRDSLNEQFF
.,TRBJ1-5,TRBV7-6,few,TGTGCCAGCAGCTCCCAGGGAAATCAGCCCCAGCATTTT,CASSSQGNQPQHF
.,TRBJ2-2,TRBV9,.,TGTGCCAGCAGCCCCTCCGGGGGGGTGGGACAGGGCGGCGGGGAGCTGTTTTTT,CASSPSGGVGQGGGELFF
TRBD1,TRBJ2-7,TRBV27,once,TGTGCCAGCAGTTTACTTGACAGGGTCTCCTACGAGCAGTACTTC,CASSLLDRVSYEQYF
TRBD2,TRBJ2-3,TRBV25-1,.,TGTGCCAGCAGTGAACCCACACTAGCGGGGGTCACAGATACGCAGTATTTT,CASSEPTLAGVTDTQYF
TRBD1,TRBJ2-3,TRBV24-1,.,TGTGCCACCAGTGAGGCAGGGGGCCCCCTCACAGATACGCAGTATTTT,CATSEAGGPLTDTQYF
TRBD1,TRBJ1-4,TRBV5-6,once,TGTGCCAGCAGCTTACCCAGAGGACAGGTCGATAATGAAAAACTGTTTTTT,CASSLPRGQVDNEKLFF
.,TRBJ1-1,TRBV6-5,.,TGTGCCAGCGGGTCCGCGGGGGTGGGCACTGAAGCTTTCTTT,CASGSAGVGTEAFF
.,TRBJ2-1,TRBV27,.,TGTGCCAGCAGCCCCCCGAGGTCTTACAATGAGCAGTTCTTC,CASSPPRSYNEQFF
.,TRBJ1-1,TRBV6-5,.,TGTGCCAGCAGTTACCCAGGGGACACTGAAGCTTTCTTT,CASSYPGDTEAFF
TRBD2,TRBJ2-5,TRBV6-5,.,TGTGCCAGCAGATTAGCGGGGGGGCCGAGGACCCAGTACTTC,CASRLAGGPRTQYF
TRBD1,TRBJ1-4,TRBV7-2,.,TGTGCCAGCAGCTCCGACAGGGGAATTCGTCTCGGAGAAAAACTGTTTTTT,CASSSDRGIRLGEKLFF
.,TRBJ1-2,TRBV9,.,TGTGCCAGCCGCAGCGCAGGGGCGGGCTATGGCTACACCTTC,CASRSAGAGYGYTF
.,TRBJ2-7,TRBV6-6,few,TGTGCCAGCAGCCCCGGACAGCTCGCCTACGAGCAGTACTTC,CASSPGQLAYEQYF
TRBD1,TRBJ1-5,TRBV19,.,TGTGCCAGTAGTCCCCGGACAGGGGGTACCTATAGCAATCAGCCCCAGCATTTT,CASSPRTGGTYSNQPQHF
.,TRBJ1-2,TRBV6-6,few,TGTGCCAGCAGTGAAAAGGAGGGCTACACCTTC,CASSEKEGYTF
TRBD1,TRBJ1-1,TRBV29-1,.,TGCAGCGTTGAAAAGCTAGGACAGGGGAACACTGAAGCTTTCTTT,CSVEKLGQGNTEAFF
.,TRBJ1-6,TRBV30,.,TGTGCCTGGAGTGGTAATAACATTAACAGTTCACCCCTCCACTTT,CAWSGNNINSSPLHF
TRBD1,TRBJ1-2,TRBV9,.,TGTGCCAGCAGCACCACGACGACAGGGACCGATGGCTACACCTTC,CASSTTTTGTDGYTF
TRBD1,TRBJ1-2,TRBV19,.,TGTGCCAGTAGTATGCCGACCGGACAGGGGGAGCTTAGTTTCGGCTACACCTTC,CASSMPTGQGELSFGYTF
TRBD1,TRBJ1-1,TRBV19,.,TGTGCCAGTAGTATAGCGAGGACAGGGGAGAAAGCTTTCTTT,CASSIARTGEKAFF
TRBD1,TRBJ1-2,TRBV18,.,TGTGCCAGCTCATCCGGGACAGAATATGGCTACACCTTC,CASSSGTEYGYTF
TRBD2,TRBJ2-5,TRBV6-2/TRBV6-3,.,TGTGCCAGCAGCCCTGGGACTAGCGGACAAGAGACCCAGTACTTC,CASSPGTSGQETQYF
.,TRBJ2-3,TRBV24-1,.,TGTGCCACCAGTGATTTGTCGGATACGCAGTATTTT,CATSDLSDTQYF
.,TRBJ1-1,TRBV29-1,.,TGCAGCGTTGAGGGGGCATGGGGGGGAGCTTTCTTT,CSVEGAWGGAFF